Listed below are T cell receptor beta chains from one sample, sequenced in a study of T cells of healthy individuals. Each CDR3 protein is one row after TCRdb ran MiXCR on the 5' RACE reads. The sample consists of 41,000 or so distinct CDR3 sequences, about 4.2% of them appearing once. Receptors were obtained from a human donor in good health. The CDR3 runs from the conserved cysteine through the conserved F or W. The order of the fields is V gene, J gene, clone size, D gene, CDR3 protein, CDR3 DNA. A D gene is named only where the DNA matches it firmly. For some rows the clone size is stated as once, few or many, or as a class when expanded; others skip it.

v_gene: TRBV5-1; j_gene: TRBJ2-1; abundance: .; d_gene: TRBD2; CDR3aa: CASSPHGHAGGVASYNEQFF; CDR3nt: TGCGCCAGCAGCCCCCATGGTCATGCGGGGGGCGTTGCCTCCTACAATGAGCAGTTCTTC
v_gene: TRBV27; j_gene: TRBJ2-7; abundance: few; d_gene: TRBD1; CDR3aa: CASSFRQGASEQYF; CDR3nt: TGTGCCAGCAGTTTTAGACAGGGGGCGAGCGAGCAGTACTTC
v_gene: TRBV16; j_gene: TRBJ2-1; abundance: once; d_gene: TRBD1; CDR3aa: CASSDRGDSYNEQFF; CDR3nt: TGTGCCAGCTCCGATCGAGGGGACAGTTACAATGAGCAGTTCTTC
v_gene: TRBV5-1; j_gene: TRBJ2-1; abundance: .; d_gene: TRBD2; CDR3aa: CASITSAGSYNEQFF; CDR3nt: TGCGCCAGCATAACTAGCGCCGGTTCCTACAATGAGCAGTTCTTC
v_gene: TRBV11-2; j_gene: TRBJ2-4; abundance: many; d_gene: .; CDR3aa: CASSIGQKNIQYF; CDR3nt: TGTGCCAGCAGCATCGGACAGAAAAACATTCAGTACTTC
v_gene: TRBV6-2/TRBV6-3; j_gene: TRBJ2-4; abundance: many; d_gene: .; CDR3aa: CASGQSLAKNIQYF; CDR3nt: TGTGCCAGCGGGCAATCACTAGCCAAAAACATTCAGTACTTC
v_gene: TRBV19; j_gene: TRBJ2-2; abundance: .; d_gene: .; CDR3aa: CASSLYGELFF; CDR3nt: TGTGCCAGTAGTTTATACGGGGAGCTGTTTTTT
v_gene: TRBV20-1; j_gene: TRBJ2-6; abundance: many; d_gene: .; CDR3aa: CSARDLGGFGANVLTF; CDR3nt: TGCAGTGCTAGAGATCTCGGAGGGTTCGGGGCCAACGTCCTGACTTTC
v_gene: TRBV20-1; j_gene: TRBJ2-2; abundance: many; d_gene: .; CDR3aa: CSARDLGERVTGELFF; CDR3nt: TGCAGTGCTAGAGATTTGGGGGAGCGGGTCACCGGGGAGCTGTTTTTT
v_gene: TRBV30; j_gene: TRBJ2-3; abundance: many; d_gene: .; CDR3aa: CAWTQRSTDTQYF; CDR3nt: TGTGCCTGGACCCAGCGGAGCACAGATACGCAGTATTTT
v_gene: TRBV5-1; j_gene: TRBJ1-1; abundance: few; d_gene: TRBD1; CDR3aa: CASRNTGDWGLAEAFF; CDR3nt: TGCGCCAGCAGGAACACAGGGGATTGGGGCCTCGCTGAAGCTTTCTTT
v_gene: TRBV12-3/TRBV12-4; j_gene: TRBJ1-5; abundance: .; d_gene: .; CDR3aa: CASSLVGQPQHF; CDR3nt: TGTGCCAGCAGTTTAGTGGGTCAGCCCCAGCATTTT
v_gene: TRBV7-6; j_gene: TRBJ2-1; abundance: .; d_gene: .; CDR3aa: CASSLVGGPENSYNEQFF; CDR3nt: TGTGCCAGCAGCTTAGTTGGGGGACCCGAGAACTCCTACAATGAGCAGTTCTTC
v_gene: TRBV11-2; j_gene: TRBJ2-3; abundance: .; d_gene: TRBD2; CDR3aa: CASSPLILRAGALDTQYF; CDR3nt: TGTGCCAGCAGCCCCCTGATACTTAGAGCGGGGGCACTTGATACGCAGTATTTT
v_gene: TRBV7-9; j_gene: TRBJ2-7; abundance: many; d_gene: .; CDR3aa: CASSLTSWGEQYF; CDR3nt: TGTGCCAGCAGCTTAACGTCGTGGGGCGAGCAGTACTTC